This TCR beta chain was documented in a study of beta chain features in type 1 diabetes. Study-level results: In type 1 diabetes patients, VDJ junctions had fewer insertions; deletions at these junctions were more frequent. Healthy donors had naive, central memory and Treg TCRB repertoires that appeared less similar than those seen among patients.

Worth noting for this clone: Its specificity is unknown.

All of the isolated RNA was reverse transcribed, so expressed TCRB transcripts were sequenced. Assay used: immunoSEQ multiplex PCR; TCRdb lists only in-frame clones, some missing. The sample holds about 410,000 clones; about 14% are singletons and the top ten take under 0.04%. Germline-derived CDR1 and CDR2 are SGDLS and YYNGEE. Trimming took off 1 base at V and 3 bases at J, with 8 bases between the two ends. The CDR3 length is 13 residues. This sequence joins TRBV9 and TRBJ2-7; D is undetermined. Sequences were obtained from naive CD4+ T cells from blood. This receptor was identified in a man younger than 40 in good health. The CDR3 sequence is CASSVSVRYEQYV. CDR3 nucleotides: TGTGCCAGCAGCGTATCGGTCCGCTACGAGCAGTACGTC.